Each of the 25 T cell receptor beta chains below was sequenced from the same sample in a study of long-term antiretroviral therapy in people with HIV. The assay used was immunoSEQ (version v3.0), run at survey level. Libraries were prepared by immunoSEQ multiplex PCR; TCRdb keeps only in-frame clonotypes and omits some of them. Counted here are some 11,000 clones, nearly 85% occurring once; the ten biggest clones make up about 17%. The material was unsorted PBMCs, obtained 3.4 years after starting antiretroviral therapy. Receptors were obtained from a man aged 35 to 55 with HIV.

This chain uses TRBV20-1 with TRBJ2-2; 7 bases are a match to TRBD1. The CDR3 length is 11 residues. In germline, CDR1 is DFQATT, CDR2 SNEGSKA (reference sequence). J gave up 8 bases and V 4 bases, and 1 base lay outside the gene matches. CDR3 region: CSAKDRGELFF. DNA of the CDR3: TGCAGTGCTAAGGACAGGGGGGAGCTGTTTTTT.

V is TRBV4-3 and J is TRBJ1-5; D gene ambiguous. Germline V CDR1 and CDR2: LGHNA, YSLEER. V was pared by 0 bases and J by 3 bases, with 9 bases between. The CDR3 totals 15 residues. Here the CDR3 reads CASSQDRQDNQPQHF. Written as DNA, the CDR3 is TGCGCCAGCAGCCAAGACCGACAAGACAATCAGCCCCAGCATTTT.

V gene TRBV10-3 combines with J gene TRBJ2-1; D is perhaps TRBD2 (5 bases). The CDR3 has 15 residues. Trimming stripped 4 bases from V and 3 bases from J, with 13 bases between. Germline V gene data show CDR1 as ENHRY and CDR2 as SYGVKD. CDR3 residues: CAISADGLDYNEQFF. CDR3 bases: TGTGCCATCAGTGCCGACGGACTGGACTACAATGAGCAGTTCTTC.

The V gene is TRBV5-1, the J gene TRBJ2-1, with D tentatively TRBD1 or TRBD2 (10 bases each). Germline values: CDR1 SGHRS, CDR2 YFSETQ. The CDR3 is made up of 24 amino acids. The ends were cut back, 5 bases at V and 6 bases at J, with 45 bases in the middle. For the CDR3, the DNA is TGCGCCAGCAGGCATCCGGGACAGGGGTCTCCTCTAGCGGGAGCAGCCTTTCGCGCCAATGAGCAGTTCTTC. Its translation is CASRHPGQGSPLAGAAFRANEQFF. Full variable domain (remainder filled in from reference TRBV5-1 and TRBJ2-1): KAGVTQTPRYLIKTRGQQVTLSCSPISGHRSVSWYQQTPGQGLQFLFEYFSETQRNKGNFPGRFSGRQFSNSRSEMNVSTLELGDSALYLCASRHPGQGSPLAGAAFRANEQFFGPGTRLTVL.

The chain employs TRBV2 and TRBJ2-7; tentative D call: TRBD2 (5 bases). This CDR3 is 12 amino acids long. V dropped 10 bases and J dropped 4 bases, with 14 bases sitting between them. Germline CDR1 reads SNHLY; CDR2 reads FYNNEI. As DNA, the CDR3 is TGTGCCACCCTAGCCATGAATTACGAGCAGTACTTC. It is translated as CATLAMNYEQYF.

J is TRBJ1-5 and V is TRBV30; a possible D gene is TRBD1 (5 bases). CDR3 size: 14 residues. CDR1 GTSNPN and CDR2 SVGIG come from the germline V gene (reference sequence). V was clipped by 0 bases and J by 4 bases, with 10 bases between them. For the CDR3, the DNA is TGTGCCTGGAGTGTCCAGGGCGGGAATCAGCCCCAGCATTTT. This gives the protein CAWSVQGGNQPQHF.

V gene TRBV4-3 combines with J gene TRBJ1-2; tentatively, D is TRBD1 (5 bases). Germline V gene data show CDR1 as LGHNA and CDR2 as YSLEER. V was trimmed by 4 bases and J by 4 bases, leaving 16 bases between them. The CDR3 has 15 amino acids. The CDR3 protein is CASSPEPGGSYGYTF. The CDR3, as DNA: TGCGCCAGCAGCCCCGAGCCGGGGGGGAGCTATGGCTACACCTTC.

The rearrangement links TRBV5-1 to TRBJ2-7; D ambiguous. CDR3 length: 15 residues. Germline-derived CDR1 and CDR2 are SGHRS and YFSETQ. The ends were cut back, 4 bases at V and 6 bases at J, with 20 bases in the middle. CDR3 nucleotide sequence: TGCGCCAGCAGCGTAGGAAACGGCCTAGTTTTCGAGCAGTACTTC. Its translation: CASSVGNGLVFEQYF.

This sequence joins TRBV18 and TRBJ2-7; D is uncertain. V was shortened by 3 bases and J by 4 bases, with 4 bases between the two germline ends. The CDR3 runs to 11 residues. Per germline, CDR1 KGHSH and CDR2 LQKENI. CDR3 loop: CASSPGYEQYF. The CDR3 DNA sequence: TGTGCCAGCTCACCCGGTTACGAGCAGTACTTC.

The J gene is TRBJ2-1, the V gene TRBV7-7, with TRBD2 identical over 12 bases. From germline, CDR1 is SSHAT and CDR2 FNYEAQ (reference sequence). The CDR3 covers 15 residues. After removal of 5 bases from V and 5 bases from J, the junction contained 4 bases not matched to a gene. CDR3 in DNA: TGTGCCAGCAGCCCGGGACTAGCGGGTAACAATGAGCAGTTCTTC. Protein: CASSPGLAGNNEQFF.

The V call is TRBV4-3, the J call TRBJ2-2; maybe TRBD1 (5 bases). Per the germline V gene, CDR1 is LGHNA and CDR2 is YSLEER. The V gene lost 1 base and the J gene lost 0 bases, with 15 bases spanning the gap. This CDR3 has 18 residues. The CDR3 sequence is CASSQGARTRANTGELFF. The CDR3 DNA sequence: TGCGCCAGCAGCCAAGGGGCTAGGACACGCGCGAACACCGGGGAGCTGTTTTTT.

The chain joins TRBV28 to TRBJ2-1; either TRBD1 or TRBD2 may supply D (5 bases each). Looked up from germline, CDR1 is MDHEN and CDR2 is SYDVKM. The CDR3 totals 16 residues. V was cut by 7 bases and J by 4 bases, with 20 bases left in between. CDR3 nucleotides: TGTGCCAGCAATGTTTTGGAGAAGAGGGGATACAATGAGCAGTTCTTC. Amino acid sequence: CASNVLEKRGYNEQFF. Looking up the rest from reference TRBV28 and TRBJ2-1 gives the full variable domain: DVKVTQSSRYLVKRTGEKVFLECVQDMDHENMFWYRQDPGLGLRLIYFSYDVKMKEKGDIPEGYSVSREKKERFSLILESASTNQTSMYLCASNVLEKRGYNEQFFGPGTRLTVL.

The J gene is TRBJ2-3, the V gene TRBV5-1; weak D call: TRBD2 (6 bases). CDR1 and CDR2 (germline): SGHRS, YFSETQ. The CDR3 sequence is 15 residues long. The V gene lost 0 bases and the J gene lost 2 bases, with 10 bases spanning the gap. The CDR3 reads CASSLASANTDTQYF. Here the CDR3 DNA reads TGCGCCAGCAGCTTGGCTAGCGCTAACACAGATACGCAGTATTTT.

The chain joins TRBV7-3 to TRBJ1-1; no firm D call. V was clipped by 2 bases and J by 0 bases, with 7 bases between them. The germline CDR1 and CDR2 sequences are SGHTA and FQGTGA. The CDR3 is 14 residues long. The CDR3 is CASSLGGMNTEAFF. The CDR3 DNA sequence: TGTGCCAGCAGCTTAGGAGGGATGAACACTGAAGCTTTCTTT.

This sequence joins TRBV28 and TRBJ1-2; D remains unclear. The CDR3 loop spans 14 amino acids. The germline gives CDR1 MDHEN, CDR2 SYDVKM. V was clipped by 6 bases and J by 0 bases, with 11 bases between them. CDR3 sequence (DNA): TGTGCCAGCAGCAAGGACCGAGCTAACTATGGCTACACCTTC. It encodes CASSKDRANYGYTF.

V is TRBV6-5 and J is TRBJ1-5; a possible D gene is TRBD1 (6 bases). Germline assignment: CDR1 MNHEY and CDR2 SVGAGI. The CDR3 totals 13 residues. V lost 6 bases to trimming and J lost 6 bases, with 12 bases between them. CDR3 loop: CASRPGESQPQHF. For the CDR3, the DNA is TGTGCCAGCAGGCCAGGGGAAAGTCAGCCCCAGCATTTT.

The V call is TRBV7-2, the J call TRBJ2-5, with 7 bases aligning to TRBD1. Trimming removed 3 bases from V and 5 bases from J; junction bases left unmatched: 9. The CDR3 loop spans 15 amino acids. Germline V gene data show CDR1 as SGHTA and CDR2 as FQGNSA. CDR3 DNA sequence: TGTGCCAGCAGCTTGGGCCCGGACAGGTCGGAGACCCAGTACTTC. Encoded protein: CASSLGPDRSETQYF.

This chain uses TRBV5-4 with TRBJ2-3; D is perhaps TRBD1 (7 bases). V was clipped by 4 bases and J by 1 base, with 10 bases between them. This CDR3 spans 14 amino acids. The germline gives CDR1 SGHNT, CDR2 YYREEE (reference sequence). The CDR3 nucleotides are TGTGCCAGCAGCCAGGGGGGAGGCACAGATACGCAGTATTTT. Amino acids: CASSQGGGTDTQYF.

By share, this clone counts as medium-sized. V and J are TRBV28 and TRBJ1-2, with D possibly matching TRBD1 (6 bases). Trimming took 4 bases from V and 4 from J, leaving 22 bases between them. CDR1 is MDHEN, CDR2 SYDVKM, per germline. The CDR3 is 17 residues long. The CDR3 bases are TGTGCCAGCAGTTCTGAAAAACAGGGACCGATTTTCTATGGCTACACCTTC. Translation: CASSSEKQGPIFYGYTF.

The rearrangement links TRBV6-1 to TRBJ1-2, with D possibly being TRBD1 (5 bases). The CDR3 runs 15 residues. Germline loops: CDR1 MNHNS, CDR2 SASEGT. Trimming stripped 2 bases from V and 0 bases from J, with 10 bases between. The CDR3 DNA is TGTGCCAGCAGTGAATTTACAGGCCCTAACTATGGCTACACCTTC. The encoded protein is CASSEFTGPNYGYTF.

This chain links TRBV6-5 with TRBJ2-5, with D tentatively TRBD2 (6 bases). This CDR3 has 13 residues. Germline CDR1 is MNHEY and CDR2 is SVGAGI. The ends were cut back, 5 bases at V and 7 bases at J, with 14 bases in the middle. The CDR3 DNA reads TGTGCCAGCAGTGTGGGACTTCTGGGGACCCAGTACTTC. Protein product: CASSVGLLGTQYF.

This rearrangement joins TRBV19 to TRBJ2-5; TRBD2 aligns across 8 bases. The germline V gene has CDR1 LNHDA and CDR2 SQIVND (reference sequence). The CDR3 sequence is 13 residues long. V gave up 5 bases and J gave up 9 bases; unmatched junction bases: 8. DNA of the CDR3: TGTGCCAGTAGTGCCGGGAGGGGGAAAGCCCAGTACTTC. This gives the protein CASSAGRGKAQYF.

The V call is TRBV6-5, the J call TRBJ1-4, with D perhaps matching TRBD1 (6 bases). The CDR3 totals 15 residues. From germline, CDR1 is MNHEY and CDR2 SVGAGI. V lost 5 bases, J lost 6 bases, and 16 bases lay in between. The CDR3 sequence is CASSRNREGDEKLFF. CDR3 DNA sequence: TGTGCCAGCAGTCGTAACAGGGAGGGAGATGAAAAACTGTTTTTT.

The chain is built from TRBV7-9 and TRBJ1-2; D is unclear. The germline CDR1 and CDR2 sequences are SEHNR and FQNEAQ (reference sequence). V gave up 1 base and J gave up 4 bases, with 13 bases separating them. The CDR3 runs to 15 residues. The CDR3 DNA reads as TGTGCCAGCAGCTTAGTTGAGGGCCCGGGCTATGGCTACACCTTC. Amino acids: CASSLVEGPGYGYTF.

This clone was seen more than once but under ten times. The V and J genes are TRBV7-9 and TRBJ2-7, with D possibly matching TRBD1 (5 bases). CDR1 and CDR2 (germline): SEHNR, FQNEAQ (reference sequence). The CDR3 runs 12 residues. Trimming removed 4 bases at V and 3 bases at J, with 7 bases between. The CDR3 loop is CASSYDSYEQYF. As DNA, the CDR3 is TGTGCCAGCAGCTACGACAGCTACGAGCAGTACTTC.